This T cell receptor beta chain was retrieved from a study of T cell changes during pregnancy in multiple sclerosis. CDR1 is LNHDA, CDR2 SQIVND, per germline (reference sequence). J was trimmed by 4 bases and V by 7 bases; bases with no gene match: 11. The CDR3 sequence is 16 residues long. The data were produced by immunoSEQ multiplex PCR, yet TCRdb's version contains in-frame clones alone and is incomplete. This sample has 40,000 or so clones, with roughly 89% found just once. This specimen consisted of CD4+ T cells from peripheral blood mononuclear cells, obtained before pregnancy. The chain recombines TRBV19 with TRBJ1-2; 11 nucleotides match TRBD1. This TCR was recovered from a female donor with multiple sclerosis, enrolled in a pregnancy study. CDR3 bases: TGTGCCAGTACCGAACCGGGACAGGGGGTCCCCTATGGCTACACCTTC. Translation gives CASTEPGQGVPYGYTF.